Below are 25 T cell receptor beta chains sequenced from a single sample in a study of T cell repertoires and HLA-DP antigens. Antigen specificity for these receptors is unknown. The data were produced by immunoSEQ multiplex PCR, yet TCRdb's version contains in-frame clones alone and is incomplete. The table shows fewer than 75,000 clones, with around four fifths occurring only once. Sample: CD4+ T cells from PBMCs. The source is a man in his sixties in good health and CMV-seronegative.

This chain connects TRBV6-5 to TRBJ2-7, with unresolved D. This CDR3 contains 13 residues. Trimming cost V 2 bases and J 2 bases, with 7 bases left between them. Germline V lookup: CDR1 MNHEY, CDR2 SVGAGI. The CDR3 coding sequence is TGTGCCAGCAGTTACAACGGAGCCTACGAGCAGTACTTC. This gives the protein CASSYNGAYEQYF.

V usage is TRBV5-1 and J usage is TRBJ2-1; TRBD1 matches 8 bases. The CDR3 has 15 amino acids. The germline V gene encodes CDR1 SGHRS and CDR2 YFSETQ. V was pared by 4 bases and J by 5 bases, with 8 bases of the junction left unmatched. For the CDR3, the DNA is TGCGCCAGCAGCGAAGGACAGGGCAAACACAATGAGCAGTTCTTC. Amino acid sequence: CASSEGQGKHNEQFF.

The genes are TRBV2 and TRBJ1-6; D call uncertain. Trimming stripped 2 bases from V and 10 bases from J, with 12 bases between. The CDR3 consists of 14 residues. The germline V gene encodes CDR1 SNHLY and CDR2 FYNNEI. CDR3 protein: CASSELDRASPLHF. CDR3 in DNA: TGTGCCAGCAGTGAATTGGACCGAGCGTCACCCCTCCACTTT.

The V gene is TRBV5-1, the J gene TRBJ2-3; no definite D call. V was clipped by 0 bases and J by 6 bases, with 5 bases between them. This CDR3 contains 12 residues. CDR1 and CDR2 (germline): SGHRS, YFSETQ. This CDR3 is CASSLVGDTQYF. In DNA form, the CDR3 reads TGCGCCAGCAGCTTGGTAGGGGATACGCAGTATTTT.

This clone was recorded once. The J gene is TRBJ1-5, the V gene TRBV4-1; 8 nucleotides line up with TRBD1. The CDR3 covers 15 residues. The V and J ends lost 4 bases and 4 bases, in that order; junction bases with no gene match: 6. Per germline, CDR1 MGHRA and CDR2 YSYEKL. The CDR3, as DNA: TGCGCCAGCAGCCTCGTGACAGGGGATAATCAGCCCCAGCATTTT. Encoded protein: CASSLVTGDNQPQHF.

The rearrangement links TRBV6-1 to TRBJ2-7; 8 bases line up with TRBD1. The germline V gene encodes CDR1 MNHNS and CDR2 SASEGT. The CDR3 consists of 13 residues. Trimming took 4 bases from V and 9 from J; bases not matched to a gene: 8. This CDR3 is CASSGTGTGGQYV. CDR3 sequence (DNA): TGTGCCAGCAGTGGCACAGGGACAGGTGGGCAGTACGTC.

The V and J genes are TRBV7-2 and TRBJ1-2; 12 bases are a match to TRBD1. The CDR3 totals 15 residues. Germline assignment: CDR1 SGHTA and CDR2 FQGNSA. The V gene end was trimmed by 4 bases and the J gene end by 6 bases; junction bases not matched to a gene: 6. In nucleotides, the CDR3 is TGTGCCAGCAGCTACCGGGACAGGGGGCACCATGGCTACACCTTC. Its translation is CASSYRDRGHHGYTF.

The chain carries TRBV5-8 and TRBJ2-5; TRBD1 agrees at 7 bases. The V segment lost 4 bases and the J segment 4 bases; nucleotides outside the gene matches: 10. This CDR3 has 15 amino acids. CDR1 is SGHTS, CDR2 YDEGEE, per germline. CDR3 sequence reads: CASSHRGISRETQYF. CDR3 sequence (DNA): TGTGCCAGCAGCCACAGGGGCATTTCCAGAGAGACCCAGTACTTC.

The CDR3 DNA follows: TGTGCCAGCAGCTTAGCAGGGATCCACTATGGCTACACCTTC. It translates to CASSLAGIHYGYTF. The chain carries TRBV7-2 and TRBJ1-2; D gene ambiguous. V was pared by 0 bases and J by 3 bases, with 8 bases between. This CDR3 spans 14 amino acids. Germline V gene sequence: CDR1 SGHTA, CDR2 FQGNSA.

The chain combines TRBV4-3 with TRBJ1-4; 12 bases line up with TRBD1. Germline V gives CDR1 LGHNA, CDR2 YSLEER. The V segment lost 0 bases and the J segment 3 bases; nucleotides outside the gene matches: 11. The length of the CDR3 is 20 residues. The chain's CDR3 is CASSQDLGTGGSGANEKLFF. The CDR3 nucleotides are TGCGCCAGCAGCCAAGATCTGGGGACAGGGGGCTCTGGGGCTAATGAAAAACTGTTTTTT.

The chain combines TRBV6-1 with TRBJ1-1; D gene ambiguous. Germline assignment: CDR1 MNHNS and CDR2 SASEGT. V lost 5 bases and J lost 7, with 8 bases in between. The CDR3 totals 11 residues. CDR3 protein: CASSYSVEAFF. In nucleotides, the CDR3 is TGTGCCAGCAGTTACAGCGTTGAAGCTTTCTTT.

DNA of the CDR3: TGTGCCAGCAGCTTGGGAGTTCAGACTCTTGGCTACACCTTC. It translates to CASSLGVQTLGYTF. The genes are TRBV5-6 and TRBJ1-2; D is unclear. This CDR3 is 14 amino acids long. The germline CDR1 and CDR2 sequences are SGHDT and YYEEEE. V was cut by 0 bases and J by 7 bases, with 13 bases left in between.

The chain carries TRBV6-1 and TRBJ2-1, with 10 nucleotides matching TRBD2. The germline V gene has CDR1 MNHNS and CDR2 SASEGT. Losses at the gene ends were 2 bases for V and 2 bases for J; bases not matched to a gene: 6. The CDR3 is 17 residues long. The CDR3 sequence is CASSEYGLAGAYNEQFF. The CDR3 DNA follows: TGTGCCAGCAGTGAATACGGCCTAGCGGGGGCCTACAATGAGCAGTTCTTC.

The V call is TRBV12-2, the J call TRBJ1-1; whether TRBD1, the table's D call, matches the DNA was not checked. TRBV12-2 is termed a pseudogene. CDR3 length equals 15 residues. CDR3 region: CASRLSSLQGTEAFF. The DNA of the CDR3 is TGTGCAAGTCGTTTAAGCAGTCTACAGGGCACTGAAGCTTTCTTT.

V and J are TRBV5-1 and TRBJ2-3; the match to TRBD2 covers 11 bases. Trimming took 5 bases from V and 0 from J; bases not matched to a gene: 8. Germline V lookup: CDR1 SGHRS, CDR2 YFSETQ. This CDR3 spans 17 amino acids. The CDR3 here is CASRSTSGESSTDTQYF. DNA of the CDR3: TGCGCCAGCAGGTCGACTAGCGGGGAGTCTAGCACAGATACGCAGTATTTT.

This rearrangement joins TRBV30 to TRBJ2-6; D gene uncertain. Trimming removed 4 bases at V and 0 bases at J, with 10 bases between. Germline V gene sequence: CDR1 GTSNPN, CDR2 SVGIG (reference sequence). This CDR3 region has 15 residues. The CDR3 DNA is TGTGCCTGGACCCCTCCGGACTCTGGGGCCAACGTCCTGACTTTC. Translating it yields CAWTPPDSGANVLTF.

CDR3 DNA: TGTGCCAGCAGCCAGGGACTAGCGGGAGCAGAGACCCAGTACTTC. Encoded protein: CASSQGLAGAETQYF. This rearrangement joins TRBV7-9 to TRBJ2-5, with TRBD2 identical over 14 bases. V lost 5 bases, J lost 4 bases, and 3 bases stayed unmatched. This CDR3 spans 15 amino acids. Germline assignment: CDR1 SEHNR and CDR2 FQNEAQ (reference sequence).

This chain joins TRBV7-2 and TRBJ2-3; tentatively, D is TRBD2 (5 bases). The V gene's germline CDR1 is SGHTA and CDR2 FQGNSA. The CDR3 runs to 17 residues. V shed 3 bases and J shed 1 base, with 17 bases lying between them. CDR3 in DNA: TGTGCCAGCAGCTTCGACCGGGCTAGCCGTGGCACAGATACGCAGTATTTT. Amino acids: CASSFDRASRGTDTQYF.

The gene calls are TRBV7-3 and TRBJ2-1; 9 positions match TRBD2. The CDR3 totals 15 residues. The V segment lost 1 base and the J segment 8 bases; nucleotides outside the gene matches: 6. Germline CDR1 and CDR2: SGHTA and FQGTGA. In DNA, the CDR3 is TGTGCCAGCAGCTTAAGCGGGAGGGAGTTCGATGAGCAGTTCTTC. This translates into CASSLSGREFDEQFF.

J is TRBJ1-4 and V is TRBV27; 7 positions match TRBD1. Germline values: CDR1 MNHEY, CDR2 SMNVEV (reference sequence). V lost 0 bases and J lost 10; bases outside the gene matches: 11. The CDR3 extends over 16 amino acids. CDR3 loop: CASSLSYGDSGRKLFF. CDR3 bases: TGTGCCAGCAGTTTATCGTATGGGGACAGCGGTCGAAAACTGTTTTTT.

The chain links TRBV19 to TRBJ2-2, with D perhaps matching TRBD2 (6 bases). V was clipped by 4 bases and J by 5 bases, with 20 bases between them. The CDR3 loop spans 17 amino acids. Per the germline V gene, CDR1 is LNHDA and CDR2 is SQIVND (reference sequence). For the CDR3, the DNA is TGTGCCAGTAGTACCTCGGTGGGTAGCGGAAGAACCGGGGAGCTGTTTTTT. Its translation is CASSTSVGSGRTGELFF. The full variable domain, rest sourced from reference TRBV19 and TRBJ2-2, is DGGITQSPKYLFRKEGQNVTLSCEQNLNHDAMYWYRQDPGQGLRLIYYSQIVNDFQKGDIAEGYSVSREKKESFPLTVTSAQKNPTAFYLCASSTSVGSGRTGELFFGEGSRLTVL.

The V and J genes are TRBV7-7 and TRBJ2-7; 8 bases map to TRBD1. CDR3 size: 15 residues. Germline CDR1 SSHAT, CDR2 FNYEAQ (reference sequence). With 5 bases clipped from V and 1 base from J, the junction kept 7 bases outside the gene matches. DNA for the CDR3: TGTGCCAGCAGCAAAGACAGGGGCCCATCCTACGAGCAGTACTTC. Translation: CASSKDRGPSYEQYF.

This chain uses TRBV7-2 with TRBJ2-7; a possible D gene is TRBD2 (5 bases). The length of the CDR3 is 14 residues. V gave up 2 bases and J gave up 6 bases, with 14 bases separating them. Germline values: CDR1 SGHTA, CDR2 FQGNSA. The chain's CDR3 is CASSLLGAAREQYF. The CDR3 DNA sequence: TGTGCCAGCAGCTTATTGGGAGCGGCGCGCGAGCAGTACTTC.

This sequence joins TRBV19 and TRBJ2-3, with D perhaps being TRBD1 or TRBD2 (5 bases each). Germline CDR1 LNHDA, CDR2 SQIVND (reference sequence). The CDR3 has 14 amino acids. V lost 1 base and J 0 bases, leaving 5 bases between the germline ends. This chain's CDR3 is CASSIGGSTDTQYF. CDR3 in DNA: TGTGCCAGTAGTATAGGGGGGAGCACAGATACGCAGTATTTT.

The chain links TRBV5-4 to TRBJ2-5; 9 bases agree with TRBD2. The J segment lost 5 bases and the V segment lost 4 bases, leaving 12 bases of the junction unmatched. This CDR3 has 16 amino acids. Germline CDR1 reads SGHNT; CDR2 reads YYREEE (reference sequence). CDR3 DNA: TGTGCCAGCAGCACCGGTAGCGGGGGCCGTCCGGAGACCCAGTACTTC. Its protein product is CASSTGSGGRPETQYF.